This T cell receptor (beta chain) appears in the sequencing data of a study of blood T cell repertoires in COVID-19. Study-level background: Sources were T cells, B-cell-depleted T cells, or PBMCs; the material itself was cDNA or gDNA.

Germline V gene sequence: CDR1 MNHEY, CDR2 SMNVEV (reference sequence). The germline V and J ends were trimmed by 2 bases and 9 bases, with 11 bases remaining between them. The CDR3 totals 14 residues. Libraries were prepared by immunoSEQ multiplex PCR; TCRdb keeps only in-frame clonotypes and omits some of them. The sample includes approximately 100,000 clones, about 85% of them seen just once. Material: peripheral blood. The origin of this receptor is a woman between 65 and 79 years old with active or convalescent COVID-19. J is TRBJ1-6 and V is TRBV27; tentatively, D is TRBD1 (5 bases). CDR3 amino acids: CASSLSGRGSPLHF. The CDR3 nucleotides are TGTGCCAGCAGTTTAAGTGGTAGGGGTTCACCCCTCCACTTT.